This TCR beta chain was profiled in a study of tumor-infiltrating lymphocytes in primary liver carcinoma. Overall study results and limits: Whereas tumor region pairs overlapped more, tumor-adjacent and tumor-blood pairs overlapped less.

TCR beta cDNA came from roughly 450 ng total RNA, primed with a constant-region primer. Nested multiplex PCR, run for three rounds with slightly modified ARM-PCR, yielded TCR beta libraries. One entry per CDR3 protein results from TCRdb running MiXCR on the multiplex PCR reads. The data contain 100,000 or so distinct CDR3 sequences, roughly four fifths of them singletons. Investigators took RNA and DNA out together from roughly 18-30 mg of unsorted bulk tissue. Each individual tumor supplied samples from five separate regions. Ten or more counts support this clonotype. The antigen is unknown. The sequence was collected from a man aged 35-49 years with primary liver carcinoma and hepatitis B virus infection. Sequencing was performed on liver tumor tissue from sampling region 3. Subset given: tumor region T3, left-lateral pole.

In DNA form, the CDR3 reads TGTGCCAGCAGCCTCCAAGGGACGGAGACTGAAGCTTTCTTT. As protein: CASSLQGTETEAFF. The chain links TRBV7-8 to TRBJ1-1; the D gene is possibly TRBD1 (5 bases). The germline V gene has CDR1 SGHVS and CDR2 FQNEAQ. This CDR3 is built from 14 residues. V was cut by 5 bases and J by 5 bases, with 15 bases left in between.